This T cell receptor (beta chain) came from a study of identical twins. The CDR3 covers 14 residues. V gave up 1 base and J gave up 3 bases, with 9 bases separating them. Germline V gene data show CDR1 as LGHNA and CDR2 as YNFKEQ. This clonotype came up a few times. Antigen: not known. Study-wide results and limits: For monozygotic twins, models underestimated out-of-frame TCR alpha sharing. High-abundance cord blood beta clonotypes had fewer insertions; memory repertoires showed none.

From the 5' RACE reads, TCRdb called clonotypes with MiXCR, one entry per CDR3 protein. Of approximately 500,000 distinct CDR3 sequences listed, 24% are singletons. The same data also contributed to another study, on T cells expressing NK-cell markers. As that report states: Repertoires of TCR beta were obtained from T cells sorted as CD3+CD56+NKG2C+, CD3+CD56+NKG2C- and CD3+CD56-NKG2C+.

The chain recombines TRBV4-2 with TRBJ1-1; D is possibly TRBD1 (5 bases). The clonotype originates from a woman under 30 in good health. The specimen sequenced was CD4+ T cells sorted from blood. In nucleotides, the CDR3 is TGTGCCAGCAGCCAAGTGCAAGGGGACACTGAAGCTTTCTTT. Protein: CASSQVQGDTEAFF.